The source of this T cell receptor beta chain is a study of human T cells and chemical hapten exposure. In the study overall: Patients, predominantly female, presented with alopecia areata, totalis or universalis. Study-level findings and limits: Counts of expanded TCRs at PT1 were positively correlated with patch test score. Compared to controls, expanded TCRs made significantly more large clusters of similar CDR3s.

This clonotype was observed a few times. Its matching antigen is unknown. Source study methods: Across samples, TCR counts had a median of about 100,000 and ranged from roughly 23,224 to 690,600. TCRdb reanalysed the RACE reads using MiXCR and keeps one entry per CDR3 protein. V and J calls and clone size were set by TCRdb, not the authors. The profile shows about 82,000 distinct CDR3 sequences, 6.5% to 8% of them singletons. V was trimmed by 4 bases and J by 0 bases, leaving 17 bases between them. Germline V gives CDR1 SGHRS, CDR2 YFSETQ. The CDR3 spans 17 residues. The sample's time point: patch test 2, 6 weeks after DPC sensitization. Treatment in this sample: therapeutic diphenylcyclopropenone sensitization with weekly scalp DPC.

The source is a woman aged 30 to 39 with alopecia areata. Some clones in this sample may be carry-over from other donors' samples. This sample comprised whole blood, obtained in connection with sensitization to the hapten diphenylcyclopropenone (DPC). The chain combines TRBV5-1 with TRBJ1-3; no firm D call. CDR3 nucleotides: TGCGCCAGCAGCGTGGAACCGAGGAGTCACTCTGGAAACACCATATATTTT. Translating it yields CASSVEPRSHSGNTIYF.